One sample yielded the 6 T cell receptor beta chains listed below, sequenced in a study of cytomegalovirus exposure and HLA in healthy donors. PCR involved 60 Vbeta and 13 Jbeta primers. Profiling relied on immunoSEQ multiplex PCR, and the TCRdb table lists in-frame clones only, not all of them. The sample contains 150,000 or so clones, less than 90% of which appear only once. The specimen was PBMCs. The receptor set was obtained from a male donor in good health and CMV-seropositive.

This chain joins TRBV6-5 and TRBJ1-6; 8 nucleotides match TRBD1. V was clipped by 4 bases and J by 9 bases; unmatched bases: 2. Germline CDR1 and CDR2: MNHEY and SVGAGI. The CDR3 runs 13 residues. CDR3 sequence (DNA): TGTGCCAGCAGTTTCACAGGGGGTTCACCCCTCCACTTT. It specifies CASSFTGGSPLHF.

The gene calls are TRBV6-4 and TRBJ2-1; 7 nucleotides agree with TRBD2. The CDR3 loop spans 14 amino acids. Per the germline V gene, CDR1 is MRHNA and CDR2 is SNTAGT. The ends lost 8 bases at V and 9 bases at J; junction bases unmatched: 13. Here the CDR3 DNA reads TGTGCCAGCTCCCTTACTAGCGACTCGGCTGAGCAGTTCTTC. The encoded protein is CASSLTSDSAEQFF.

The genes are TRBV25-1 and TRBJ2-4, with 7 bases aligning to TRBD1. Germline loops: CDR1 MGHDK, CDR2 SYGVNS. After removal of 3 bases from V and 2 bases from J, the junction contained 1 base not matched to a gene. The CDR3 totals 14 residues. DNA for the CDR3: TGTGCCAGCAGTGAGACAGGGACCAAAAACATTCAGTACTTC. This gives the protein CASSETGTKNIQYF.

The chain uses TRBV5-1 and TRBJ2-1, with a tentative D call TRBD2 (6 bases). V lost 0 bases and J lost 2, with 9 bases in between. The CDR3 covers 15 residues. Germline V lookup: CDR1 SGHRS, CDR2 YFSETQ. The CDR3 here is CASSLGDLAYNEQFF. CDR3 sequence (DNA): TGCGCCAGCAGCTTGGGGGACTTAGCCTACAATGAGCAGTTCTTC.

The CDR3: CASSFDRATHHTIYF. The CDR3 nucleotides read TGTGCCAGCAGTTTCGACAGGGCCACACATCACACCATATATTTT. The chain has TRBV2 and TRBJ1-3, with TRBD1 identical over 7 bases. CDR1 is SNHLY and CDR2 is FYNNEI in the germline V gene. There are 15 residues in the CDR3. The J segment lost 8 bases and the V segment lost 5 bases, leaving 12 bases of the junction unmatched.

The rearrangement uses TRBV27 and TRBJ2-3, with 10 bases identical to TRBD2. This CDR3 has 16 amino acids. Unmatched junction bases numbered 10, after V lost 5 bases and J lost 5 bases. CDR1 is MNHEY and CDR2 is SMNVEV in the germline V gene (reference sequence). CDR3: CASSLYQAGGLDTQYF. CDR3 sequence (DNA): TGTGCCAGCAGTCTCTACCAAGCGGGAGGGTTAGATACGCAGTATTTT.